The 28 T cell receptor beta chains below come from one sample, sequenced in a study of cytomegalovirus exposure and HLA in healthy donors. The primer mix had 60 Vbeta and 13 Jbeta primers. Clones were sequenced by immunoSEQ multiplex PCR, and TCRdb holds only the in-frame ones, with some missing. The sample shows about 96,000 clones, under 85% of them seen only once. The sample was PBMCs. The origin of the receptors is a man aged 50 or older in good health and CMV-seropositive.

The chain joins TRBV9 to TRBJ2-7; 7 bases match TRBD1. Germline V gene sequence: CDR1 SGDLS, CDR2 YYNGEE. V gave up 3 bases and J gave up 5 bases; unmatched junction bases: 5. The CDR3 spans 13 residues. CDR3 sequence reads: CASSATGMNEQYF. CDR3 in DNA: TGTGCCAGCAGCGCGACAGGGATGAACGAGCAGTACTTC.

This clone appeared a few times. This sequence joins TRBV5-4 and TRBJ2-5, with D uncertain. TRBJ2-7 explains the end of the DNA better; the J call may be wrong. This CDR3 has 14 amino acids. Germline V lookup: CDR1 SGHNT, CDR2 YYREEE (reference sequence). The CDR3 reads CASSSTRSSYEQYF. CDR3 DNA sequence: TGTGCCAGCAGCTCTACGCGGTCCTCCTACGAGCAGTACTTC.

In DNA form, the CDR3 reads TGTGCCAGCAGCGCATACGGGTTGAACACTGAAGCTTTCTTT. This sequence encodes CASSAYGLNTEAFF. The chain recombines TRBV5-4 with TRBJ1-1; unclear D gene. V was trimmed by 4 bases and J by 0 bases, leaving 10 bases between them. The CDR3 spans 14 residues. Looked up from germline, CDR1 is SGHNT and CDR2 is YYREEE (reference sequence).

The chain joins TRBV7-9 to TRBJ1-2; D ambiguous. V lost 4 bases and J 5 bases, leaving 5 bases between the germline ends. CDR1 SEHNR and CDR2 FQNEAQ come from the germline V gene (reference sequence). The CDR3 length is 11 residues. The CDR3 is CASSSGYGYTF. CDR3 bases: TGTGCCAGCAGCTCCGGGTATGGCTACACCTTC.

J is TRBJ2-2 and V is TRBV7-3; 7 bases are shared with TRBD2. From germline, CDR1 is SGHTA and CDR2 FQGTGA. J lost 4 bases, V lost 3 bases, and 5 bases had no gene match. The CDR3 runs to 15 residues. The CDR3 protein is CASSFGGGATGELFF. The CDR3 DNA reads TGTGCCAGCAGCTTTGGCGGGGGAGCCACCGGGGAGCTGTTTTTT.

The CDR3 DNA sequence: TGTGCCAGCAGTTCTCCGGGGGGGGAGCTGTTTTTT. It encodes CASSSPGGELFF. The genes are TRBV7-8 and TRBJ2-2; TRBD2 is a possible D gene (5 bases). Germline CDR1 is SGHVS and CDR2 is FQNEAQ. The CDR3 has 12 residues. V lost 6 bases and J 8 bases, leaving 10 bases between the germline ends. Based on the CDR3 plus reference TRBV7-8 and TRBJ2-2, the full variable domain is GAGVSQSPRYKVAKRGQDVALRCDPISGHVSLFWYQQALGQGPEFLTYFQNEAQLDKSGLPSDRFFAERPEGSVSTLKIQRTQQEDSAVYLCASSSPGGELFFGEGSRLTVL.

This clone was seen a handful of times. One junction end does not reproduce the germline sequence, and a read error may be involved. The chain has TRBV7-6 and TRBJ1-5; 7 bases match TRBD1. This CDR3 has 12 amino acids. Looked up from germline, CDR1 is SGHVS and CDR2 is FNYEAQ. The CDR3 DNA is TGCAAACGAGGGGACAGCAATCAGCCCCAGAATTTT. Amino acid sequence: CKRGDSNQPQNF.

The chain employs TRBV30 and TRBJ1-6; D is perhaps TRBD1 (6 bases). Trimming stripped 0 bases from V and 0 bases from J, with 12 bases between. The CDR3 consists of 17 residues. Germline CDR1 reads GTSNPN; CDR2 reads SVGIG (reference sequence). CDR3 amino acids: CAWSVRRGGSYNSPLHF. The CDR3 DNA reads TGTGCCTGGAGTGTACGAAGAGGGGGCTCCTATAATTCACCCCTCCACTTT.

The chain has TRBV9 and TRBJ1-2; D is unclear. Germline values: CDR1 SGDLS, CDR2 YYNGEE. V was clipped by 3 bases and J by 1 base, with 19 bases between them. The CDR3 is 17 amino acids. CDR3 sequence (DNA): TGTGCCAGCAGCGGTGTGAGTTGGCAGGAGGGTAACTATGGCTACACCTTC. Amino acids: CASSGVSWQEGNYGYTF.

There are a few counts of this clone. CDR3 sequence: CASSHSVDRGRRPEAFF. CDR3 sequence (DNA): TGTGCCAGCAGCCACTCTGTAGACAGGGGGCGCCGACCTGAAGCTTTCTTT. V and J are TRBV4-2 and TRBJ1-1; TRBD1 agrees at 10 bases. V lost 3 bases, J lost 6 bases, and 13 bases stayed unmatched. Germline lookup yields CDR1 LGHNA and CDR2 YNFKEQ. This CDR3 contains 17 residues.

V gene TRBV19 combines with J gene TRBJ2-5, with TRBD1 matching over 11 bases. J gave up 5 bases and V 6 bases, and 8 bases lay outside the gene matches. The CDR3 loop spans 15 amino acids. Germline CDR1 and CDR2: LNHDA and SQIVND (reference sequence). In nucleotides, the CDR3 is TGTGCCAGTAGCCGGGACAGGGGGAAGTCGGAGACCCAGTACTTC. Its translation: CASSRDRGKSETQYF.

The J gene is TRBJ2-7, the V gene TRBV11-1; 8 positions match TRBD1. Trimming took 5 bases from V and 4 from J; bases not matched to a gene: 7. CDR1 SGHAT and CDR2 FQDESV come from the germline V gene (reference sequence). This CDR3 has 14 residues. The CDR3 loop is CASSPGQGEYEQYF. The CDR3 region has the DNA TGTGCCAGCAGCCCCGGACAGGGAGAATACGAGCAGTACTTC.

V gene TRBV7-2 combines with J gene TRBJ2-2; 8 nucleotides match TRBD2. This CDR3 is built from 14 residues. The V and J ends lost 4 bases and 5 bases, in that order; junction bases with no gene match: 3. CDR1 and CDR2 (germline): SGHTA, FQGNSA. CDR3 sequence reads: CASSSGGRTGELFF. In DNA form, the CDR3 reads TGTGCCAGCAGCTCGGGGGGGCGGACCGGGGAGCTGTTTTTT.

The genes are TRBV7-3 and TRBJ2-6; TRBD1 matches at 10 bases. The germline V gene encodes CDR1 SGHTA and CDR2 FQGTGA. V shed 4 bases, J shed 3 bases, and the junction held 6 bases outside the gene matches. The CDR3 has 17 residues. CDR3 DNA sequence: TGTGCCAGCAGCTCCGGGACAGGGGTTGGTGGGGCCAACGTCCTGACTTTC. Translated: CASSSGTGVGGANVLTF.

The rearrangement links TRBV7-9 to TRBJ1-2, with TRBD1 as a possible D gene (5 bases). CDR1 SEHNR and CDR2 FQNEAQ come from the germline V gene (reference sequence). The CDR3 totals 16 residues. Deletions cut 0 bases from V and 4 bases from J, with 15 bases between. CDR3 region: CASSLAIGGPPYGYTF. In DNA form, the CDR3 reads TGTGCCAGCAGCTTAGCGATCGGGGGACCCCCCTATGGCTACACCTTC. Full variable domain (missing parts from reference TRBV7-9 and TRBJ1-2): DTGVSQNPRHKITKRGQNVTFRCDPISEHNRLYWYRQTLGQGPEFLTYFQNEAQLEKSRLLSDRFSAERPKGSFSTLEIQRTEQGDSAMYLCASSLAIGGPPYGYTFGSGTRLTVV.

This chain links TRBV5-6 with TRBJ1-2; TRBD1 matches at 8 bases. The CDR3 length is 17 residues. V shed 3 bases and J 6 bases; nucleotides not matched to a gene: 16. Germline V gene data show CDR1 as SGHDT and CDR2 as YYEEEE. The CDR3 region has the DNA TGTGCCAGCAGCTCCGATCTTACAGGGGGAAGTTCTCATGGCTACACCTTC. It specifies CASSSDLTGGSSHGYTF.

The CDR3: CASSDQDSSTGELFF. CDR3 nucleotides: TGTGCCAGCAGTGATCAGGACAGTTCCACCGGGGAGCTGTTTTTT. This chain links TRBV2 with TRBJ2-2; the D gene is possibly TRBD1 (6 bases). Germline assignment: CDR1 SNHLY and CDR2 FYNNEI. Trimming stripped 3 bases from V and 4 bases from J, with 12 bases between. The CDR3 covers 15 residues.

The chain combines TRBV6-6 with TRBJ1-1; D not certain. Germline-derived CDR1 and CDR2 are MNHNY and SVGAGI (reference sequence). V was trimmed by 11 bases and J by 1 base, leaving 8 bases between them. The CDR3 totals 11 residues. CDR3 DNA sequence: TGTGCCGGCCGGAGGAACACTGAAGCTTTCTTT. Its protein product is CAGRRNTEAFF.

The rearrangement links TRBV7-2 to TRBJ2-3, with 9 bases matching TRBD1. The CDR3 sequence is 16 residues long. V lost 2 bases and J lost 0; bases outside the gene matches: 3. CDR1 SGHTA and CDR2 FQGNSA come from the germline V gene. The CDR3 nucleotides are TGTGCCAGCAGCTTATCGACAGGGGGTAGCACAGATACGCAGTATTTT. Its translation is CASSLSTGGSTDTQYF. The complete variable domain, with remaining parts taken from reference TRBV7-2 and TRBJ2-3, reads GAGVSQSPSNKVTEKGKDVELRCDPISGHTALYWYRQSLGQGLEFLIYFQGNSAPDKSGLPSDRFSAERTGGSVSTLTIQRTQQEDSAVYLCASSLSTGGSTDTQYFGPGTRLTVL.

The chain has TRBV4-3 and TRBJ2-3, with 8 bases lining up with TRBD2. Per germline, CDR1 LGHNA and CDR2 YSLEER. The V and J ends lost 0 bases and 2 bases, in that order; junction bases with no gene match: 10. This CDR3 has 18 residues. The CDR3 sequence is CASSQDSARGVLTDTQYF. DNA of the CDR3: TGCGCCAGCAGCCAAGATTCGGCGCGGGGGGTCCTCACAGATACGCAGTATTTT.

The CDR3 DNA is TGTGCCAGCAGTAGGACAGGGGGTGGCTACACCTTC. It translates to CASSRTGGGYTF. The chain carries TRBV28 and TRBJ1-2; 10 bases line up with TRBD1. The CDR3 is 12 amino acids. CDR1 is MDHEN, CDR2 SYDVKM, per germline. Trimming at V came to 5 bases and at J to 7 bases, leaving 1 base not matched to a gene.

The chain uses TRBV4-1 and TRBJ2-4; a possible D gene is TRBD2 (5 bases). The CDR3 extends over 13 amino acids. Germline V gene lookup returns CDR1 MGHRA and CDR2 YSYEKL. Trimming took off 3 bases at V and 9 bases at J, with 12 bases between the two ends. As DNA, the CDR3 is TGCGCCAGCAGCCACCTCGGCGGAGGCATTCAGTACTTC. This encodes CASSHLGGGIQYF.

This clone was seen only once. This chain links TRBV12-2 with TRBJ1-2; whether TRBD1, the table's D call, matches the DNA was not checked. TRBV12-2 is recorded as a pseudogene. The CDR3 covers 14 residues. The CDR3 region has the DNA TGTGCAAGTCGCTTAGCGGAAATGCCAGGGGGCTACACCTTC. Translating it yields CASRLAEMPGGYTF.

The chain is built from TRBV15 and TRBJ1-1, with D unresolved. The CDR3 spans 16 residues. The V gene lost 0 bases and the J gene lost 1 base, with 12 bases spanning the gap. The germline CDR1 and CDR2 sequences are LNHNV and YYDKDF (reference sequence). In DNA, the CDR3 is TGTGCCACCAGCAGAGATCCCGCAGGCTCGAACACTGAAGCTTTCTTT. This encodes CATSRDPAGSNTEAFF.

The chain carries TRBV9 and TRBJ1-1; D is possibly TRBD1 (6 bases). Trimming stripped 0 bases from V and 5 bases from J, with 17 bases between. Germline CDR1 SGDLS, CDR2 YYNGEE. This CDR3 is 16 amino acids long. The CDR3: CASSVAEAGEGTEAFF. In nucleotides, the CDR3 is TGTGCCAGCAGCGTAGCGGAGGCAGGGGAGGGGACTGAAGCTTTCTTT.

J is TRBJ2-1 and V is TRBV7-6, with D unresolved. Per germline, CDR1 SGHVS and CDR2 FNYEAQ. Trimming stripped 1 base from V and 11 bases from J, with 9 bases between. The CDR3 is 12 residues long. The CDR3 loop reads CASSLVPGQQFF. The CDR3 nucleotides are TGTGCCAGCAGCTTAGTTCCTGGCCAGCAGTTCTTC.

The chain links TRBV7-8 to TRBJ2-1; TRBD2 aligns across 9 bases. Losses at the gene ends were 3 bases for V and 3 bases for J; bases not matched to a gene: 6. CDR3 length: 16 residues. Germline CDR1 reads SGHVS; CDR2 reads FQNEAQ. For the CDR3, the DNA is TGTGCCAGCAGCTTCCGCCGACTAGCGGACTACAATGAGCAGTTCTTC. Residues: CASSFRRLADYNEQFF.

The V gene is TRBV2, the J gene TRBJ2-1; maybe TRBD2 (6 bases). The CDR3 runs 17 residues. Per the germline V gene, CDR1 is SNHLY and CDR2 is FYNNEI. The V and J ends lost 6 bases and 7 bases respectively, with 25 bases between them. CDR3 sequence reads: CASRGRTTPDSGNEQFF. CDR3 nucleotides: TGTGCCAGCAGGGGACGGACTACCCCAGACTCGGGGAATGAGCAGTTCTTC.